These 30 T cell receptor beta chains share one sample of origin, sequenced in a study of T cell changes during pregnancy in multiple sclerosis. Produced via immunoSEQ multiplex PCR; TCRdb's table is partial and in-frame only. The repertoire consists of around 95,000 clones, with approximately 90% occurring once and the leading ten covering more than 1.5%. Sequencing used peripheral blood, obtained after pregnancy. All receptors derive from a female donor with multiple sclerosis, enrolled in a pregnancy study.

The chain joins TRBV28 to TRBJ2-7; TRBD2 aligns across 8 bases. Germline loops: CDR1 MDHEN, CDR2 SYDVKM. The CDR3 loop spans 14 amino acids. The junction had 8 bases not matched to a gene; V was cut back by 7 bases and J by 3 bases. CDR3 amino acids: CASNDSGEIYEQYF. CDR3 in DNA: TGTGCCAGCAATGATAGCGGGGAAATCTACGAGCAGTACTTC. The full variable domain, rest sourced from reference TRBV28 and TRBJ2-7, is DVKVTQSSRYLVKRTGEKVFLECVQDMDHENMFWYRQDPGLGLRLIYFSYDVKMKEKGDIPEGYSVSREKKERFSLILESASTNQTSMYLCASNDSGEIYEQYFGPGTRLTVT.

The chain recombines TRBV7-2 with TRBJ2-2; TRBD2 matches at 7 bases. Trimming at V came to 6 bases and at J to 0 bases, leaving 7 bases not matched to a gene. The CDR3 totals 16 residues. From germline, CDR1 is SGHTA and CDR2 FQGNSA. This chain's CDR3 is CASRGLMLANTGELFF. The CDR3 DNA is TGTGCCAGCAGGGGACTAATGCTCGCGAACACCGGGGAGCTGTTTTTT.

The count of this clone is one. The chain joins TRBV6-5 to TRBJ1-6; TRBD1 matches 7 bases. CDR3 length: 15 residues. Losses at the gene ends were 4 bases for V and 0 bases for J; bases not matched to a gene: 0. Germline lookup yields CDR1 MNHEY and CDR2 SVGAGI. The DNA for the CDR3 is TGTGCCAGCAGTTGGGACAGCTCCTATAATTCACCCCTCCACTTT. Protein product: CASSWDSSYNSPLHF.

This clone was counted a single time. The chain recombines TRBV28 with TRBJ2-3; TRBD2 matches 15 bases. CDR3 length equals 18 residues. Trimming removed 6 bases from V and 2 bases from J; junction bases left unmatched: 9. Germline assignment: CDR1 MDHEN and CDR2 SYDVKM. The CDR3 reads CASRPGLAGGLPTDTQYF. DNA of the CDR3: TGTGCCAGCAGGCCCGGACTAGCGGGAGGGCTCCCCACAGATACGCAGTATTTT. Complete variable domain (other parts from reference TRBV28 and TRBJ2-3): DVKVTQSSRYLVKRTGEKVFLECVQDMDHENMFWYRQDPGLGLRLIYFSYDVKMKEKGDIPEGYSVSREKKERFSLILESASTNQTSMYLCASRPGLAGGLPTDTQYFGPGTRLTVL.

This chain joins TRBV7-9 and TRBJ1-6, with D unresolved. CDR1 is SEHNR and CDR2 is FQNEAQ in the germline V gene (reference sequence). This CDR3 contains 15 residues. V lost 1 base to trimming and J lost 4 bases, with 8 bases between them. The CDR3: CASSLEGGYNSPLHF. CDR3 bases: TGTGCCAGCAGCTTAGAAGGCGGTTATAATTCACCCCTCCACTTT. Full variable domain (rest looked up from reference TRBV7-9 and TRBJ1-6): DTGVSQNPRHKITKRGQNVTFRCDPISEHNRLYWYRQTLGQGPEFLTYFQNEAQLEKSRLLSDRFSAERPKGSFSTLEIQRTEQGDSAMYLCASSLEGGYNSPLHFGNGTRLTVT.

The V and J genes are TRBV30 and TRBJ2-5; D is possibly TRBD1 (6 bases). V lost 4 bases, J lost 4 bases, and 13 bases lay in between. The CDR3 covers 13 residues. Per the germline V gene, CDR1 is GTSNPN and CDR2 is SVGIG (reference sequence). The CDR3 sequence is CAWTGDRGETQYF. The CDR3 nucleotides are TGTGCCTGGACAGGGGATCGGGGAGAGACCCAGTACTTC.

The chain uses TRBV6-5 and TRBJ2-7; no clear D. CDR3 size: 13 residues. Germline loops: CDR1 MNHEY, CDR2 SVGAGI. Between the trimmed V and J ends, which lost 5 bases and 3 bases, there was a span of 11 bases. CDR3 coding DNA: TGTGCCAGCAGTCCTACCCCGGGCTACGAGCAGTACTTC. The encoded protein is CASSPTPGYEQYF.

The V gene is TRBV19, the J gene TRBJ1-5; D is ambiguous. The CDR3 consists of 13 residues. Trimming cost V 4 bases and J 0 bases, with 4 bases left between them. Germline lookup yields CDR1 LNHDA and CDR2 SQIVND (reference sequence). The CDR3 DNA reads TGTGCCAGTAGTAGTAGTAGCAATCAGCCCCAGCATTTT. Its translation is CASSSSSNQPQHF.

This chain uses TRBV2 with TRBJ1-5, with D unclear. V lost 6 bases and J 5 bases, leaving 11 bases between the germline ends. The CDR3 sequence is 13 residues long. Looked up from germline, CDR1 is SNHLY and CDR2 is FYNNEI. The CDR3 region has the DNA TGTGCCAGCAGACGGGGTTCGGATCAGCCCCAGCATTTT. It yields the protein CASRRGSDQPQHF.

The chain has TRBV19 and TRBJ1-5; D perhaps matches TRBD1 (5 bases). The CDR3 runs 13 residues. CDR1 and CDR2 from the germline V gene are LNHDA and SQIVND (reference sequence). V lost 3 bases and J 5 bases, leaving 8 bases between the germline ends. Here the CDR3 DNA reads TGTGCCAGTAGTATGTTAGGGGATCAGCCCCAGCATTTT. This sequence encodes CASSMLGDQPQHF. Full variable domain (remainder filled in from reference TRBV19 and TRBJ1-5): DGGITQSPKYLFRKEGQNVTLSCEQNLNHDAMYWYRQDPGQGLRLIYYSQIVNDFQKGDIAEGYSVSREKKESFPLTVTSAQKNPTAFYLCASSMLGDQPQHFGDGTRLSIL.

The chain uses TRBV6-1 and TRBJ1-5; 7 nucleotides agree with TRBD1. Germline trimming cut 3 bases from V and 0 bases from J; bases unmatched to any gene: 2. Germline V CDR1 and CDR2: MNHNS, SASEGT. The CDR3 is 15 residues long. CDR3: CASSDRQGSNQPQHF. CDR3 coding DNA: TGTGCCAGCAGTGACCGACAGGGTAGCAATCAGCCCCAGCATTTT.

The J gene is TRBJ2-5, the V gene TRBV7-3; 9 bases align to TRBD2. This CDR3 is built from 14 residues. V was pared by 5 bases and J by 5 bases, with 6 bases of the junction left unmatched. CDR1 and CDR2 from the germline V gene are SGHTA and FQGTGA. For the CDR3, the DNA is TGTGCCAGCAGCCTTAGCGGGAGTACCGAGACCCAGTACTTC. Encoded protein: CASSLSGSTETQYF.

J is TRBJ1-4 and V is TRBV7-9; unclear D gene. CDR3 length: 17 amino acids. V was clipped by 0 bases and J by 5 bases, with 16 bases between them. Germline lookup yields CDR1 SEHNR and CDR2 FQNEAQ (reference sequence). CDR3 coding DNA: TGTGCCAGCAGCTTAGCGGCTTACCGAAGACTAAATGAAAAACTGTTTTTT. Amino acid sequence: CASSLAAYRRLNEKLFF. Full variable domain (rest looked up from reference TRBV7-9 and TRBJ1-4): DTGVSQNPRHKITKRGQNVTFRCDPISEHNRLYWYRQTLGQGPEFLTYFQNEAQLEKSRLLSDRFSAERPKGSFSTLEIQRTEQGDSAMYLCASSLAAYRRLNEKLFFGSGTQLSVL.

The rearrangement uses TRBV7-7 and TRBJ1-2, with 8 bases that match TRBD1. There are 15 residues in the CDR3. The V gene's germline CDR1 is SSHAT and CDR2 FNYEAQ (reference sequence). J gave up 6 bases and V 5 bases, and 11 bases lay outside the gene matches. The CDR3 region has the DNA TGTGCCAGCAGCCCGTTGTCAACAGGGGGGAATGGCTACACCTTC. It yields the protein CASSPLSTGGNGYTF.

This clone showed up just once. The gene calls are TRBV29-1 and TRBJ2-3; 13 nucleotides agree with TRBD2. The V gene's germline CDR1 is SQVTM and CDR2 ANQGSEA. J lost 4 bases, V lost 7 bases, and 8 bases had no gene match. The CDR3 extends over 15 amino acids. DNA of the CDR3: TGCAGCGGGTCTCGACTAGCGGGAGGACCAGATACGCAGTATTTT. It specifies CSGSRLAGGPDTQYF.

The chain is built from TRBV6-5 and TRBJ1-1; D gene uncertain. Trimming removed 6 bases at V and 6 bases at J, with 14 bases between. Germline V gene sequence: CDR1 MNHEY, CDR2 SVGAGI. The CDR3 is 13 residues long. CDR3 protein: CASSPPVRAEAFF. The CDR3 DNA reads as TGTGCCAGCAGCCCCCCCGTACGGGCTGAAGCTTTCTTT.

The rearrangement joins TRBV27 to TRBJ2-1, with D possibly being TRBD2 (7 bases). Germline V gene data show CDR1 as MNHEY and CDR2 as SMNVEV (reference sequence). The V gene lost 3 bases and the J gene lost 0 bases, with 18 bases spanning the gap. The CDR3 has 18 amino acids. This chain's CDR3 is CASSFTRGGARSYNEQFF. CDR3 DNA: TGTGCCAGCAGTTTCACTAGAGGGGGGGCCCGCTCCTACAATGAGCAGTTCTTC.

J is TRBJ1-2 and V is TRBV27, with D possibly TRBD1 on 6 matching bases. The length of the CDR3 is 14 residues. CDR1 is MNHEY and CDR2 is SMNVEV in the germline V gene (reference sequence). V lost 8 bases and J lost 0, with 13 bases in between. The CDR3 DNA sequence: TGTGCCAGCCGGGACATCTATCCTAACTATGGCTACACCTTC. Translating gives CASRDIYPNYGYTF.

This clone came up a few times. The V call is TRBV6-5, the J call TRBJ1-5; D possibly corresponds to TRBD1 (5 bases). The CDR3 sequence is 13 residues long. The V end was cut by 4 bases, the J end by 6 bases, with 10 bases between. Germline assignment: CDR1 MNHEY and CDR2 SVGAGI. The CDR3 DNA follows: TGTGCCAGCAGTTTAGACAGTCGTCAGCCCCAGCATTTT. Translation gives CASSLDSRQPQHF.

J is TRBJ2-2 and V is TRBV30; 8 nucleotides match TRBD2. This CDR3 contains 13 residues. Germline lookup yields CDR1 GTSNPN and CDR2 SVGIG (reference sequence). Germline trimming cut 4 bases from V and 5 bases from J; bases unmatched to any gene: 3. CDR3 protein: CAWTQRGTGELFF. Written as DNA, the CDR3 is TGTGCCTGGACCCAGCGGGGGACCGGGGAGCTGTTTTTT.

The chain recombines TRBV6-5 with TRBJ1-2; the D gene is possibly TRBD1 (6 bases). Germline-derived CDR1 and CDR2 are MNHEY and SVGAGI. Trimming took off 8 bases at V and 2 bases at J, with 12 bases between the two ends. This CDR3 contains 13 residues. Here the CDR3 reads CASGTTGNYGYTF. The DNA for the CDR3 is TGTGCCAGCGGAACAACAGGGAACTATGGCTACACCTTC.

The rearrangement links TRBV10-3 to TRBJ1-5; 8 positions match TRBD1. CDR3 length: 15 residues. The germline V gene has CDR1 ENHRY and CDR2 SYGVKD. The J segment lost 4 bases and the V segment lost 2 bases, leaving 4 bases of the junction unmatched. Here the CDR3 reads CAISEGQGNNQPQHF. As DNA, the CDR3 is TGTGCCATCAGTGAGGGACAGGGCAATAATCAGCCCCAGCATTTT.

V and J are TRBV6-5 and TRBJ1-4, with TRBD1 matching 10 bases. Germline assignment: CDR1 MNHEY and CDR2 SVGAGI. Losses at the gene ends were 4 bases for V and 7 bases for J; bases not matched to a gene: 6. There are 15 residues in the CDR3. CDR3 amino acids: CASSFSRDRGEKLFF. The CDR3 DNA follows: TGTGCCAGCAGTTTTTCCCGGGACAGGGGTGAAAAACTGTTTTTT.

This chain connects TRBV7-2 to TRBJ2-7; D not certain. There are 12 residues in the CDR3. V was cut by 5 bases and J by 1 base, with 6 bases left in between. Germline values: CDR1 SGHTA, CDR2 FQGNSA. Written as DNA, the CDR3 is TGTGCCAGCAGCCCTCCGTCCTACGAGCAGTACTTC. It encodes CASSPPSYEQYF.

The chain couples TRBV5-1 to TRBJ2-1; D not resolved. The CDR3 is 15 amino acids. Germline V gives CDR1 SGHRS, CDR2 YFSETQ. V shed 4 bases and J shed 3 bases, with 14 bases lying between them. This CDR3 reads CASSPPLGFYNEQFF. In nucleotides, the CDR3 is TGCGCCAGCAGCCCCCCTCTAGGTTTCTACAATGAGCAGTTCTTC.

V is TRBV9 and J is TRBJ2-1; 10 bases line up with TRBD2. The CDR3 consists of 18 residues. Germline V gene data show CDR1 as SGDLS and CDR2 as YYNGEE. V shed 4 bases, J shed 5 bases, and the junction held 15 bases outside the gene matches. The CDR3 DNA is TGTGCCAGCAGCCCCCCGACTAGCGGGTCTTTCTGGGACAATGAGCAGTTCTTC. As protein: CASSPPTSGSFWDNEQFF.

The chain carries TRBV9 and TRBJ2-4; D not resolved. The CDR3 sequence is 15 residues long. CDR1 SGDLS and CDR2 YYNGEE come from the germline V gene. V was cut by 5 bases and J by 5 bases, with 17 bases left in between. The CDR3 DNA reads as TGTGCCAGCAGTCCTTCGATGAGGTACCAAAACATTCAGTACTTC. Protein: CASSPSMRYQNIQYF. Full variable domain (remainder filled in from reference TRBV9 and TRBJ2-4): DSGVTQTPKHLITATGQRVTLRCSPRSGDLSVYWYQQSLDQGLQFLIQYYNGEERAKGNILERFSAQQFPDLHSELNLSSLELGDSALYFCASSPSMRYQNIQYFGAGTRLSVL.

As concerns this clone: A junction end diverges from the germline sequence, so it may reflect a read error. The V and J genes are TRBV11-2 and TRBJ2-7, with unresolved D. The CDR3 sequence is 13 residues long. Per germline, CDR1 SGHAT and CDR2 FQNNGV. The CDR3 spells CASSLGTVYEQYF. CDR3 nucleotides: TGTGCCAGCAGTTTAGGCACAGTCTACGAGCAGTACTTC.

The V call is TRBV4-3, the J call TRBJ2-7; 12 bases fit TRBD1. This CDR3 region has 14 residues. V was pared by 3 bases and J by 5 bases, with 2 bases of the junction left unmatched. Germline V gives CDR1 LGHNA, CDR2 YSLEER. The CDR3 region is CASSQGQGADEQYF. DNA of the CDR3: TGCGCCAGCAGCCAGGGACAGGGGGCGGACGAGCAGTACTTC.

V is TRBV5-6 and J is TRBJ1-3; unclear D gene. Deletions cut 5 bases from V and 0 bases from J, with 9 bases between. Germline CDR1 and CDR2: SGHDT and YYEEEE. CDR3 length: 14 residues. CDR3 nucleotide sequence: TGTGCCAGCAGTTCTCGAGGCTCTGGAAACACCATATATTTT. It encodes CASSSRGSGNTIYF.